What follows are 15 T cell receptor beta chains derived from one specimen sequenced in a study of cytomegalovirus exposure and HLA in healthy donors. Data came from immunoSEQ multiplex PCR; TCRdb stores just in-frame clones and leaves some out. The table records 200,000 or so clones, 70% to 85% of them present only once. The sequenced sample was PBMCs. Receptor source: a woman in her 30s in good health and CMV-seropositive.

This clone came up a few times. The genes are TRBV27 and TRBJ2-7, with a possible D match to TRBD2 (6 bases). Trimming removed 2 bases from V and 3 bases from J, with 11 bases in between. The CDR3 totals 14 residues. CDR1 MNHEY and CDR2 SMNVEV come from the germline V gene (reference sequence). The CDR3 loop reads CASSLGWRDYEQYF. The CDR3 DNA follows: TGTGCCAGCAGTTTAGGGTGGAGGGACTACGAGCAGTACTTC.

This clone was found once. This rearrangement joins TRBV18 to TRBJ1-4; D is possibly TRBD1 (5 bases). This CDR3 is built from 15 residues. CDR1 and CDR2 (germline): KGHSH, LQKENI. V was cut by 3 bases and J by 3 bases, with 11 bases left in between. CDR3 region: CASSPSGAANEKLFF. In DNA form, the CDR3 reads TGTGCCAGCTCACCTAGCGGGGCGGCTAATGAAAAACTGTTTTTT. Full variable domain (missing parts from reference TRBV18 and TRBJ1-4): NAGVMQNPRHLVRRRGQEARLRCSPMKGHSHVYWYRQLPEEGLKFMVYLQKENIIDESGMPKERFSAEFPKEGPSILRIQQVVRGDSAAYFCASSPSGAANEKLFFGSGTQLSVL.

The V call is TRBV10-2, the J call TRBJ1-1, with a tentative D call TRBD1 (6 bases). V gave up 6 bases and J gave up 0 bases, with 11 bases separating them. This CDR3 spans 14 amino acids. CDR1 WSHSY and CDR2 SAAADI come from the germline V gene. The CDR3 reads CASRTGFMNTEAFF. CDR3 DNA: TGCGCCAGCAGAACAGGGTTTATGAACACTGAAGCTTTCTTT.

This chain links TRBV27 with TRBJ2-1; D might be TRBD2 (6 bases). Deletions cut 1 base from V and 6 bases from J, with 16 bases between. This CDR3 comprises 16 residues. Per germline, CDR1 MNHEY and CDR2 SMNVEV (reference sequence). The CDR3 DNA follows: TGTGCCAGCAGTTTATTCGGACTATCGCTCGGCAATGAGCAGTTCTTC. It encodes CASSLFGLSLGNEQFF.

The rearrangement uses TRBV7-9 and TRBJ1-2; D unresolved. CDR3 length equals 14 residues. Trimming pared 5 bases from V and 0 bases from J, leaving 10 bases between. The germline V gene encodes CDR1 SEHNR and CDR2 FQNEAQ (reference sequence). The CDR3 sequence is CASSPGLANYGYTF. The CDR3 coding sequence is TGTGCCAGCAGCCCCGGGTTAGCTAACTATGGCTACACCTTC.

The gene calls are TRBV5-1 and TRBJ2-1, with TRBD2 matching over 14 bases. The CDR3 covers 16 residues. CDR1 SGHRS and CDR2 YFSETQ come from the germline V gene. V shed 1 base and J 8 bases; nucleotides not matched to a gene: 5. DNA of the CDR3: TGCGCCAGCAGCTTGCTGGGACTAGCGGGAGCGTATGAGCAGTTCTTC. As protein: CASSLLGLAGAYEQFF. The entire variable domain, with the rest obtained from reference TRBV5-1 and TRBJ2-1, is as follows: KAGVTQTPRYLIKTRGQQVTLSCSPISGHRSVSWYQQTPGQGLQFLFEYFSETQRNKGNFPGRFSGRQFSNSRSEMNVSTLELGDSALYLCASSLLGLAGAYEQFFGPGTRLTVL.

This rearrangement joins TRBV15 to TRBJ2-3; maybe TRBD2 (6 bases). The CDR3 consists of 13 residues. Germline loops: CDR1 LNHNV, CDR2 YYDKDF (reference sequence). The CDR3 region is CAAASGSTDTQYF. CDR3 in DNA: TGTGCTGCGGCCAGCGGGAGCACAGATACGCAGTATTTT.

The CDR3 protein is CASSLVDSIMNTEAFF. The CDR3 DNA follows: TGTGCCAGCAGCTTGGTGGACAGCATTATGAACACTGAAGCTTTCTTT. The J gene is TRBJ1-1, the V gene TRBV5-6; the D gene is possibly TRBD1 (6 bases). The germline gives CDR1 SGHDT, CDR2 YYEEEE. The CDR3 has 16 residues. V lost 0 bases, J lost 0 bases, and 12 bases lay in between.

The genes are TRBV5-6 and TRBJ1-2; 8 nucleotides match TRBD1. Germline loops: CDR1 SGHDT, CDR2 YYEEEE. J lost 5 bases, V lost 3 bases, and 0 bases had no gene match. This CDR3 region has 12 residues. CDR3 amino acids: CASSWTGYGYTF. The CDR3 nucleotides read TGTGCCAGCAGCTGGACAGGGTATGGCTACACCTTC.

V usage is TRBV29-1 and J usage is TRBJ2-1; 9 bases match TRBD1. This CDR3 comprises 12 residues. CDR1 is SQVTM, CDR2 ANQGSEA, per germline. V lost 7 bases and J lost 9; bases outside the gene matches: 7. CDR3 coding DNA: TGCAGCGGTGGGGACAGGGTTCGTGAGCAGTTCTTC. It codes for CSGGDRVREQFF.

The CDR3 here is CSGGHGDTIYF. The CDR3 DNA sequence: TGCAGCGGAGGACACGGAGACACCATATATTTT. The V call is TRBV29-1, the J call TRBJ1-3; maybe TRBD1 (5 bases). V dropped 7 bases and J dropped 8 bases, with 12 bases sitting between them. Germline assignment: CDR1 SQVTM and CDR2 ANQGSEA. This CDR3 contains 11 residues.

This chain uses TRBV4-2 with TRBJ1-2, with D unresolved. This CDR3 has 15 amino acids. Trimming left V 0 bases short and J 5 bases short, with 13 bases between. Per germline, CDR1 LGHNA and CDR2 YNFKEQ. CDR3 sequence: CASSQEGSSVYGYTF. CDR3 DNA: TGTGCCAGCAGCCAAGAAGGGAGTTCGGTTTATGGCTACACCTTC.

The chain couples TRBV9 to TRBJ1-5, with 7 nucleotides matching TRBD1. Germline CDR1 is SGDLS and CDR2 is YYNGEE. V was clipped by 4 bases and J by 0 bases; unmatched bases: 1. The CDR3 is 14 amino acids. CDR3 sequence: CASSRTGSNQPQHF. The CDR3 nucleotides read TGTGCCAGCAGCCGGACAGGTAGCAATCAGCCCCAGCATTTT. Full variable domain (missing parts from reference TRBV9 and TRBJ1-5): DSGVTQTPKHLITATGQRVTLRCSPRSGDLSVYWYQQSLDQGLQFLIQYYNGEERAKGNILERFSAQQFPDLHSELNLSSLELGDSALYFCASSRTGSNQPQHFGDGTRLSIL.

V and J are TRBV5-5 and TRBJ1-2; 10 positions agree with TRBD1. V lost 5 bases to trimming and J lost 4 bases; unmatched junction nucleotides: 8. This CDR3 is built from 15 residues. The V gene's germline CDR1 is SGHKS and CDR2 YYEKEE (reference sequence). CDR3 DNA sequence: TGTGCCAGCAGTGTGGGGACAGGGGCGTTCTATGGCTACACCTTC. Its protein product is CASSVGTGAFYGYTF.

The chain is built from TRBV19 and TRBJ2-7, with D maybe TRBD1 (5 bases). Germline loops: CDR1 LNHDA, CDR2 SQIVND (reference sequence). The CDR3 covers 13 residues. V lost 10 bases and J lost 6, with 19 bases in between. CDR3 amino acids: CATTEEGEVEQYF. The CDR3 coding sequence is TGTGCCACGACCGAGGAAGGGGAAGTCGAGCAGTACTTC.